What follows describes a single T cell receptor (beta chain). Its antigen is unknown. The data belong to a study of cytomegalovirus exposure and HLA in healthy donors. Germline V gene lookup returns CDR1 KGHSH and CDR2 LQKENI. The CDR3 loop spans 16 amino acids. Trimming removed 6 bases at V and 3 bases at J, with 18 bases between. Study-level results: Researchers reported in a later analysis that a missense DCLRE1C variant was tied to TCR beta V- and J-gene trimming. Among TCR beta chains, those listed as cytomegalovirus-associated numbered about 160.

Vbeta (60) and Jbeta (13) primers were used in the PCR. TCRdb's copy holds only in-frame clones and misses some; the assay was immunoSEQ multiplex PCR. The sample lists about 150,000 clones, 65% to 80% occurring once. Material: PBMCs. This sequence was found in a man in his late teens or twenties in good health and CMV-seronegative. The J gene is TRBJ2-1, the V gene TRBV18; D is perhaps TRBD1 (8 bases). CDR3 nucleotides: TGTGCCAGCTCTACAGGGGGGGGGATCTACTACAATGAGCAGTTCTTC. Its translation: CASSTGGGIYYNEQFF.